A single sample gave rise to the 8 T cell receptor beta chains below, sequenced in a study of shared T cell receptors in the human thymus. Libraries were prepared by immunoSEQ multiplex PCR; TCRdb keeps only in-frame clonotypes and omits some of them. Among 450,000 to 650,000 clones listed, around three quarters were seen once. These data are also associated with another study on human thymus T cells.

Sequencing was done on a sample of thymocytes. The receptors were gathered from a boy in the first two years of life with a congenital heart defect.

The V call is TRBV29-1, the J call TRBJ1-1; D is unclear. V was cut by 6 bases and J by 2 bases, with 13 bases left in between. The V gene's germline CDR1 is SQVTM and CDR2 ANQGSEA. This CDR3 comprises 13 residues. The CDR3 loop is CSVKTGSNTEAFF. Written as DNA, the CDR3 is TGCAGCGTAAAAACGGGGTCCAACACTGAAGCTTTCTTT.

The genes are TRBV30 and TRBJ2-2; unclear D gene. The V gene lost 4 bases and the J gene lost 1 base, with 10 bases spanning the gap. Germline lookup yields CDR1 GTSNPN and CDR2 SVGIG (reference sequence). The CDR3 loop spans 14 amino acids. CDR3 amino acids: CAWNGGLNTGELFF. CDR3 nucleotides: TGTGCCTGGAATGGCGGCCTGAACACCGGGGAGCTGTTTTTT. Supplemented by reference TRBV30 and TRBJ2-2, the full variable domain reads SQTIHQWPATLVQPVGSPLSLECTVEGTSNPNLYWYRQAAGRGLQLLFYSVGIGQISSEVPQNLSASRPQDRQFILSSKKLLLSDSGFYLCAWNGGLNTGELFFGEGSRLTVL.

The chain uses TRBV28 and TRBJ1-2, with D possibly being TRBD1 (6 bases). Germline V gives CDR1 MDHEN, CDR2 SYDVKM. V lost 1 base and J lost 4, with 16 bases in between. The CDR3 contains 16 residues. CDR3 DNA: TGTGCCAGCAGTTTATCGGGACAAGCGGCGGGCTATGGCTACACCTTC. It codes for CASSLSGQAAGYGYTF.

The gene calls are TRBV4-2 and TRBJ2-7, with unresolved D. The V gene lost 3 bases and the J gene lost 2 bases, with 14 bases spanning the gap. Germline V CDR1 and CDR2: LGHNA, YNFKEQ. This CDR3 spans 15 amino acids. CDR3 amino acids: CASSQVSSPTYEQYF. The CDR3, as DNA: TGTGCCAGCAGCCAGGTGTCGAGTCCAACCTACGAGCAGTACTTC.

This clone was detected only once. The chain joins TRBV6-4 to TRBJ2-1, with D perhaps matching TRBD1 (5 bases). The V end lost 3 bases, the J end lost 4 bases, and 13 bases lay between the germline ends. This CDR3 spans 15 amino acids. The germline V gene encodes CDR1 MRHNA and CDR2 SNTAGT. CDR3 nucleotides: TGTGCCAGCAGTGAAGGCTATTCAGGGTACAATGAGCAGTTCTTC. Amino acids: CASSEGYSGYNEQFF.

The rearrangement links TRBV27 to TRBJ2-3, with 8 bases that match TRBD2. CDR1 is MNHEY and CDR2 is SMNVEV in the germline V gene (reference sequence). J lost 2 bases, V lost 6 bases, and 19 bases had no gene match. There are 19 residues in the CDR3. CDR3 amino acids: CASRNPQREGLVYTDTQYF. The CDR3 DNA follows: TGTGCCAGCAGGAACCCCCAACGGGAGGGCCTAGTATACACAGATACGCAGTATTTT.

The chain combines TRBV5-1 with TRBJ2-2, with 8 positions matching TRBD2. Germline CDR1 and CDR2: SGHRS and YFSETQ. The CDR3 is 16 amino acids. With V trimmed by 4 bases and J by 5 bases, 10 bases remained unmatched. The CDR3 here is CASSPPERETTGELFF. The CDR3, as DNA: TGCGCCAGCAGCCCCCCGGAGCGGGAGACTACCGGGGAGCTGTTTTTT. Supplemented by reference TRBV5-1 and TRBJ2-2, the full variable domain reads KAGVTQTPRYLIKTRGQQVTLSCSPISGHRSVSWYQQTPGQGLQFLFEYFSETQRNKGNFPGRFSGRQFSNSRSEMNVSTLELGDSALYLCASSPPERETTGELFFGEGSRLTVL.

In this sample, this clone turned up once. V usage is TRBV6-6 and J usage is TRBJ1-5; TRBD1 might be the D (6 bases). V was shortened by 6 bases and J by 3 bases, with 9 bases between the two germline ends. Looked up from germline, CDR1 is MNHNY and CDR2 is SVGAGI (reference sequence). The CDR3 contains 13 residues. The DNA of the CDR3 is TGTGCCAGCAGAAGGACAGTCAATCAGCCCCAGCATTTT. This translates into CASRRTVNQPQHF.